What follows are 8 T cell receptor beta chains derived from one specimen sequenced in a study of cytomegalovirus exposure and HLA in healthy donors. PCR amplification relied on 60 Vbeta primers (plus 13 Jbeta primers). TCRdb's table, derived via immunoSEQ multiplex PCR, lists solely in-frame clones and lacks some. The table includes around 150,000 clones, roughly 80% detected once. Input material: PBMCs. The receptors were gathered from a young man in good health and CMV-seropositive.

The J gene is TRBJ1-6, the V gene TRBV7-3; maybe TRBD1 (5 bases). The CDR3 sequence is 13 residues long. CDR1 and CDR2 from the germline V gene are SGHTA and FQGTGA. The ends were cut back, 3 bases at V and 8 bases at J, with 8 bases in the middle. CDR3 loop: CASSFSRDSPLHF. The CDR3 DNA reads TGTGCCAGCAGCTTTTCCAGGGATTCACCCCTCCACTTT.

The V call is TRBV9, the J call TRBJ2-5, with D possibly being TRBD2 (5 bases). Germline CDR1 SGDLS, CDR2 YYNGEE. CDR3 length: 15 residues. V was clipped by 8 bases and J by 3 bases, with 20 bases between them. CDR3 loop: CARRPFGRSKETQYF. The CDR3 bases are TGTGCCAGAAGACCCTTTGGGAGATCGAAAGAGACCCAGTACTTC.

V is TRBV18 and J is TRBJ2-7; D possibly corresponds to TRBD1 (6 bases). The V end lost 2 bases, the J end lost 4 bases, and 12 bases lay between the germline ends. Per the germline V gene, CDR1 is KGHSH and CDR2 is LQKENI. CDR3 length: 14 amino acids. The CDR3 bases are TGTGCCAGCTCACCAACAGGGCCCCTTTACGAGCAGTACTTC. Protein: CASSPTGPLYEQYF. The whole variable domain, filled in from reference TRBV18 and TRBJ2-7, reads NAGVMQNPRHLVRRRGQEARLRCSPMKGHSHVYWYRQLPEEGLKFMVYLQKENIIDESGMPKERFSAEFPKEGPSILRIQQVVRGDSAAYFCASSPTGPLYEQYFGPGTRLTVT.

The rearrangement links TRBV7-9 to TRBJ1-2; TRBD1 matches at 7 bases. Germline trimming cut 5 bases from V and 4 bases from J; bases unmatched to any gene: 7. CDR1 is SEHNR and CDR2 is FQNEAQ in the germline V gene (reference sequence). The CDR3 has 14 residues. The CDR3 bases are TGTGCCAGCAGCATTTCGACAGGGATCTATGGCTACACCTTC. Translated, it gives CASSISTGIYGYTF.

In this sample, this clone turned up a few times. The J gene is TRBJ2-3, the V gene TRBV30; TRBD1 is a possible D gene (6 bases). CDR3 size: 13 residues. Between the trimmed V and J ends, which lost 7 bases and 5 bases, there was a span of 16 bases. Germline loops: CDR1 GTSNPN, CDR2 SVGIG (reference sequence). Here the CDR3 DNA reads TGTGCCTCCCGGCGACAGGCGAAAGATACGCAGTATTTT. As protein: CASRRQAKDTQYF.

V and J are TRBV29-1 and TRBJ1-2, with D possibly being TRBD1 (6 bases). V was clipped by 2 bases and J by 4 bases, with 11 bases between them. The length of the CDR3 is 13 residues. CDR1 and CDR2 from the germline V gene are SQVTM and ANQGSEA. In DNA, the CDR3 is TGCAGCGTTGAAACAGGGAACGTCTATGGCTACACCTTC. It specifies CSVETGNVYGYTF.

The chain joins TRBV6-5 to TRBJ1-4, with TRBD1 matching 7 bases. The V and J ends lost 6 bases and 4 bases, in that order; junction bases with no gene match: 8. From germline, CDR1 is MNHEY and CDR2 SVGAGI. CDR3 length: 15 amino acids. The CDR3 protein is CASRKTGFLNEKLFF. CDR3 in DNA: TGTGCCAGCAGGAAGACAGGGTTCCTTAATGAAAAACTGTTTTTT.

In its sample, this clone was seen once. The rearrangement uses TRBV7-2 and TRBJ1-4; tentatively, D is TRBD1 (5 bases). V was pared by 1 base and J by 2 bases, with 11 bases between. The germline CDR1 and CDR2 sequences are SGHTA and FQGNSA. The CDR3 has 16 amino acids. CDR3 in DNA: TGTGCCAGCAGCTTAGGGGGGGTGAGCACTAATGAAAAACTGTTTTTT. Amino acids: CASSLGGVSTNEKLFF.